Listed here are 3 T cell receptor beta chains from one sample, sequenced in a study of blood T cell repertoires in COVID-19. Here immunoSEQ multiplex PCR was the method, and the copy in TCRdb shows in-frame clones only, minus some. This sample has under 300,000 clones, with around nine tenths found just once. Material for sequencing was peripheral blood. These receptors were obtained from a woman aged 35 to 49 who had recovered from COVID-19.

The chain joins TRBV10-1 to TRBJ1-2; TRBD1 might be the D (5 bases). The CDR3 has 14 residues. Germline CDR1 reads WNHNN; CDR2 reads SYGVQD (reference sequence). V was cut by 3 bases and J by 4 bases, with 12 bases left in between. In DNA, the CDR3 is TGCGCCAGCAGTGATTGGGGGGGTGGCTATGGCTACACCTTC. Its translation is CASSDWGGGYGYTF.

V gene TRBV5-3 combines with J gene TRBJ2-7; TRBD1 is a possible D gene (5 bases). TRBV5-3 falls under the ORF class, with uncertain function. The CDR3 runs 14 residues. The ends were cut back, 7 bases at V and 6 bases at J, with 20 bases in the middle. The DNA of the CDR3 is TGTGCCAGACCACCAGGACAACTCATCCTCGAGCAGTACTTC. Translated: CARPPGQLILEQYF.

The chain is built from TRBV30 and TRBJ2-1; 13 bases map to TRBD2. This CDR3 region has 15 residues. Germline V gene lookup returns CDR1 GTSNPN and CDR2 SVGIG (reference sequence). J gave up 9 bases and V 5 bases, and 10 bases lay outside the gene matches. In nucleotides, the CDR3 is TGTGCCTGGCAAACCGGGACTAGCGGGATGAGTGAGCAGTTCTTC. Translation gives CAWQTGTSGMSEQFF.